The rows below give T cell receptor beta chains drawn from one sample of a study of T cell responses to AZD1222 COVID-19 vaccine. Assay: immunoSEQ multiplex PCR; the TCRdb copy retains only in-frame clones and omits some. This table holds around 110,000 clones, 90% to 95% found once. Source: peripheral blood, taken on day 0 of AZD1222 vaccination. These receptors all come from an adult in good health. CDR3s include the opening cysteine and the closing phenylalanine or tryptophan. D genes are given only for firm matches. For some rows the clone size is stated as once, few or many, or as a class when expanded; others skip it.

clone_size: -; v_call: TRBV9; j_call: TRBJ1-5; d_call: -; cdr3_nt: TGTGCCAGCAGCGTACTGGGGGATAGCAATCAGCCCCAGCATTTT; cdr3_aa: CASSVLGDSNQPQHF
clone_size: -; v_call: TRBV7-9; j_call: TRBJ2-1; d_call: -; cdr3_nt: TGTGCCAGCAGCTTAACGGGGTTCGGGGGCAATGAGCAGTTCTTC; cdr3_aa: CASSLTGFGGNEQFF
clone_size: -; v_call: TRBV7-2; j_call: TRBJ2-3; d_call: -; cdr3_nt: TGTGCCAGCAGCCCCCGCCACTCCGCAGATACGCAGTATTTT; cdr3_aa: CASSPRHSADTQYF
clone_size: -; v_call: TRBV28; j_call: TRBJ1-5; d_call: -; cdr3_nt: TGTGCCAGCAGTTACCGAATGGGTCAGCCCCAGCATTTT; cdr3_aa: CASSYRMGQPQHF
clone_size: few; v_call: TRBV24-1; j_call: TRBJ2-2; d_call: TRBD1; cdr3_nt: TGTGCCACCCGGGACAGGAACACCGGGGAGCTGTTTTTT; cdr3_aa: CATRDRNTGELFF
clone_size: -; v_call: TRBV11-2; j_call: TRBJ2-7; d_call: -; cdr3_nt: TGTGCCAGCAGCTTAGGATCGGTCGAGCAGTACTTC; cdr3_aa: CASSLGSVEQYF
clone_size: -; v_call: TRBV5-1; j_call: TRBJ2-2; d_call: -; cdr3_nt: TGCGCCAGCAGCAACCGCGGACATAAATCAACCGGGGAGCTGTTTTTT; cdr3_aa: CASSNRGHKSTGELFF
clone_size: -; v_call: TRBV27; j_call: TRBJ2-3; d_call: -; cdr3_nt: TGTGCCAGCAGTGCCCCCAACAAGGCAGATACGCAGTATTTT; cdr3_aa: CASSAPNKADTQYF
clone_size: -; v_call: TRBV19; j_call: TRBJ2-1; d_call: -; cdr3_nt: TGTGCCAGTAGTATGTATGGGCACTCCGAGGGTGAGCAGTTCTTC; cdr3_aa: CASSMYGHSEGEQFF
clone_size: -; v_call: TRBV30; j_call: TRBJ1-1; d_call: -; cdr3_nt: TGTGCCTGGAGTGTACTCAGGGTGAACACTGAAGCTTTCTTT; cdr3_aa: CAWSVLRVNTEAFF
clone_size: -; v_call: TRBV12-3/TRBV12-4; j_call: TRBJ1-1; d_call: -; cdr3_nt: TGTGCCAGCAGTTCCGCGGGAGGGGAGAACTTT; cdr3_aa: CASSSAGGENF
clone_size: -; v_call: TRBV15; j_call: TRBJ2-2; d_call: -; cdr3_nt: TGTGCCACCAGCAAGGGGTGGGCCGGGGAGCTGTTTTTT; cdr3_aa: CATSKGWAGELFF
clone_size: once; v_call: TRBV19; j_call: TRBJ1-1; d_call: TRBD1; cdr3_nt: TGTGCCAGTAGTCCGGGGACAGGCTGGGGCACTGAAGCTTTCTTT; cdr3_aa: CASSPGTGWGTEAFF
clone_size: -; v_call: TRBV25-1; j_call: TRBJ1-2; d_call: -; cdr3_nt: TGTGCCAGCAGTACCGGCTATGGCTACACCTTC; cdr3_aa: CASSTGYGYTF
clone_size: -; v_call: TRBV10-2; j_call: TRBJ1-3; d_call: TRBD1; cdr3_nt: TGCGCCAGCAGTGAGAGGGGGACAGGGCCCGGTTCTGGAAACACCATATATTTT; cdr3_aa: CASSERGTGPGSGNTIYF
clone_size: -; v_call: TRBV27; j_call: TRBJ2-1; d_call: -; cdr3_nt: TGTGCCAGCAGTTCCGCTCCCTACAATGAGCAGTTCTTC; cdr3_aa: CASSSAPYNEQFF
clone_size: -; v_call: TRBV5-1; j_call: TRBJ1-1; d_call: -; cdr3_nt: TGCGCCAGCAGCTTGATGGGAGGGGGGAACACTGAAGCTTTCTTT; cdr3_aa: CASSLMGGGNTEAFF
clone_size: -; v_call: TRBV15; j_call: TRBJ1-5; d_call: -; cdr3_nt: TGTGCCACCAGCAGAGGGCCCCTGGGCCACCCTTATCAGCCCCAGCATTTT; cdr3_aa: CATSRGPLGHPYQPQHF
clone_size: -; v_call: TRBV28; j_call: TRBJ2-5; d_call: TRBD2; cdr3_nt: TGTGCCAGTGGGACTAGCGGGAGCGCGGGGTGGGAGACCCAGTACTTC; cdr3_aa: CASGTSGSAGWETQYF
clone_size: -; v_call: TRBV11-2; j_call: TRBJ2-3; d_call: -; cdr3_nt: TGTGCCAGCAGCCCATTGGGGGCCGGAGATACGCAGTATTTT; cdr3_aa: CASSPLGAGDTQYF
clone_size: once; v_call: TRBV19; j_call: TRBJ1-1; d_call: TRBD1; cdr3_nt: TGTGCCAGTAGCCGACCGGGACAGGGGATGAACACTGAAGCTTTCTTT; cdr3_aa: CASSRPGQGMNTEAFF
clone_size: -; v_call: TRBV11-3; j_call: TRBJ2-2; d_call: TRBD2; cdr3_nt: TGTGCCAGCAGCTTAGGTAGCGGGGTCACCGGGGAGCTGTTTTTT; cdr3_aa: CASSLGSGVTGELFF
clone_size: -; v_call: TRBV10-2; j_call: TRBJ2-7; d_call: TRBD1; cdr3_nt: TGCGCCAGCACCTCTTCGAGACAGGGCCCCTACGAGCAGTACTTC; cdr3_aa: CASTSSRQGPYEQYF
clone_size: -; v_call: TRBV9; j_call: TRBJ2-7; d_call: -; cdr3_nt: TGTGCCAGCAGCGTAGAGGCATCCCTTGATGGGGAGCAGTACTTC; cdr3_aa: CASSVEASLDGEQYF
clone_size: -; v_call: TRBV11-3; j_call: TRBJ2-5; d_call: -; cdr3_nt: TGTGCCAGCAGCTCAAAAACTAGCCGTGGGGAGACCCAGTACTTC; cdr3_aa: CASSSKTSRGETQYF
clone_size: -; v_call: TRBV4-1; j_call: TRBJ2-2; d_call: TRBD1; cdr3_nt: TGCGCCAGCAGCCTTAGACAGGGGGCGGGGACCGGGGAGCTGTTTTTT; cdr3_aa: CASSLRQGAGTGELFF
clone_size: -; v_call: TRBV5-1; j_call: TRBJ2-3; d_call: -; cdr3_nt: TGCGCCAGCAGCTTGGCCGCAGGGGAACTAGCAAGCCGCACAGATACGCAGTATTTT; cdr3_aa: CASSLAAGELASRTDTQYF
clone_size: -; v_call: TRBV6-5; j_call: TRBJ2-7; d_call: TRBD2; cdr3_nt: TGTGCCAGCAGACTAGCTAGCGGGAGATACTACGAGCAGTACTTC; cdr3_aa: CASRLASGRYYEQYF
clone_size: once; v_call: TRBV7-9; j_call: TRBJ2-7; d_call: -; cdr3_nt: TGTGCCAGCAGCTTAGTTTGGGACGGTTACGAGCAGTACTTC; cdr3_aa: CASSLVWDGYEQYF
clone_size: -; v_call: TRBV6-5; j_call: TRBJ2-3; d_call: -; cdr3_nt: TGTGCCAGCAGTCGTGGTCCCGAGGCCACAGATACGCAGTATTTT; cdr3_aa: CASSRGPEATDTQYF
clone_size: -; v_call: TRBV4-1; j_call: TRBJ1-2; d_call: -; cdr3_nt: TGCGCCAGCAGCCAAGATCCAGTTTCATCGGGCTACACCTTC; cdr3_aa: CASSQDPVSSGYTF
clone_size: -; v_call: TRBV9; j_call: TRBJ1-1; d_call: -; cdr3_nt: TGTGCCAGCAGCGTGCTGATGAACACTGAAGCTTTCTTT; cdr3_aa: CASSVLMNTEAFF
clone_size: -; v_call: TRBV27; j_call: TRBJ2-7; d_call: -; cdr3_nt: TGTGCCAGCAGTTTAGTGGGGTTGGTGGGCGAGCAGTACTTC; cdr3_aa: CASSLVGLVGEQYF
clone_size: -; v_call: TRBV7-9; j_call: TRBJ2-2; d_call: TRBD2; cdr3_nt: TGTGCCAGCAGCCGACGACTAGCGGAAGTGAACACCGGGGAGCTGTTTTTT; cdr3_aa: CASSRRLAEVNTGELFF
clone_size: -; v_call: TRBV19; j_call: TRBJ2-1; d_call: -; cdr3_nt: TGTGCCAGTACCCCGACAGATTACAATGAGCAGTTCTTC; cdr3_aa: CASTPTDYNEQFF
clone_size: -; v_call: TRBV29-1; j_call: TRBJ2-1; d_call: -; cdr3_nt: TGCAGCGGAAGCAGAGACAATGAGCAGTTCTTC; cdr3_aa: CSGSRDNEQFF
clone_size: -; v_call: TRBV9; j_call: TRBJ2-1; d_call: TRBD2; cdr3_nt: TGTGCCAGCAGCGCCGGGACTACTTACAATGAGCAGTTCTTC; cdr3_aa: CASSAGTTYNEQFF
clone_size: -; v_call: TRBV6-5; j_call: TRBJ2-7; d_call: -; cdr3_nt: TGTGCCAGCAGCCTTGGACTAAACCCTATCTACGAGCAGTACTTC; cdr3_aa: CASSLGLNPIYEQYF
clone_size: -; v_call: TRBV28; j_call: TRBJ1-3; d_call: -; cdr3_nt: TGTGCCAGCAGTTTCTTCCCCCTAGGGAGACATGGAAACACCATATATTTT; cdr3_aa: CASSFFPLGRHGNTIYF
clone_size: -; v_call: TRBV5-1; j_call: TRBJ1-1; d_call: -; cdr3_nt: TGCGCCAGCAGCTTACAGGGCCTGGGAATGGGCACTGAAGCTTTCTTT; cdr3_aa: CASSLQGLGMGTEAFF
clone_size: -; v_call: TRBV27; j_call: TRBJ2-7; d_call: -; cdr3_nt: TGTGCCAGCAGTTTATCCGGGCCACGATTCTACGAGCAGTACTTC; cdr3_aa: CASSLSGPRFYEQYF
clone_size: -; v_call: TRBV27; j_call: TRBJ1-2; d_call: -; cdr3_nt: TGTGCCAGCAGTAACCTACGGACCAACTATGGCTACACCTTC; cdr3_aa: CASSNLRTNYGYTF
clone_size: -; v_call: TRBV27; j_call: TRBJ1-6; d_call: TRBD1; cdr3_nt: TGTGCCAGCAGCGCCACAGGGGTAGAATCACCCCTCCACTTT; cdr3_aa: CASSATGVESPLHF
clone_size: -; v_call: TRBV27; j_call: TRBJ2-7; d_call: -; cdr3_nt: TGTGCCAGCAGTTTTTGGGGACCCAACTACGAGCAGTACTTC; cdr3_aa: CASSFWGPNYEQYF
clone_size: -; v_call: TRBV19; j_call: TRBJ2-1; d_call: -; cdr3_nt: TGTGCCAGTACAAGGGGCGGAAGCTCCTACAATGAGCAGTTCTTC; cdr3_aa: CASTRGGSSYNEQFF